The clone carrying this TCR beta chain has just a few counts. A second 7 to 11 cycle PCR used barcoded and J-beta primers. Paired-end reads containing CDR3 totaled no fewer than 3 million for each sample. One entry per CDR3 protein, called by TCRdb with MiXCR from the 5' RACE reads. The table shows about 1.6 million distinct CDR3 sequences, with about 35% occurring only once. The data originate from a study of blood T cells in healthy people across ages. J was trimmed by 0 bases and V by 0 bases; bases with no gene match: 12. The CDR3 is made up of 19 amino acids. Germline V gene lookup returns CDR1 SGHRS and CDR2 YFSETQ. Each donor had around 10 milliliters of peripheral blood drawn. Each sample yielded at least 5 micrograms of PBMC total RNA.

The chain couples TRBV5-1 to TRBJ2-3, with 8 bases that match TRBD2. Material for sequencing was blood. The source is a young woman in good health. The DNA for the CDR3 is TGCGCCAGCAGCTTGGTAGGCTTCCAGCGGGGGCGTAGCACAGATACGCAGTATTTT. It is translated as CASSLVGFQRGRSTDTQYF.